This T cell receptor beta chain was identified in a study of shared clonotypes between healthy human individuals. Study results and caveats: Among non-shared clonotypes, generation probabilities were lower than among those shared by all four donors. Specimens sampled were limited to blood, with tissue repertoires likely differing.

V was shortened by 2 bases and J by 5 bases, with 15 bases between the two germline ends. The CDR3 spans 15 residues. Germline V gene data show CDR1 as LNHDA and CDR2 as SQIVND (reference sequence). Of note for this clone: The antigen is unknown.

The assay was carried out at the deep level. It was across several immunoSEQ plates that each subset's genomic DNA was evenly split. Using immunoSEQ multiplex PCR, the repertoire was profiled, and TCRdb retains in-frame clones only, with some absent. The sample yields some 2,500,000 clones, 80% to 95% seen once. The chain employs TRBV19 and TRBJ1-2; D might be TRBD1 (5 bases). The receptor was isolated from a man between 18 and 35 years old in good health. Some clones in this sample may be carry-over from other donors' samples. The sample taken for sequencing was naive CD4+ T cells from PBMCs. Subset specified: CD45RA+ positively selected. CDR3 DNA sequence: TGTGCCAGTAGTATATCCCCGACAGAGAATTATGGCTACACCTTC. Translated, it gives CASSISPTENYGYTF.